This TCR beta chain came from a study of T cells in Graves' hyperthyroidism and ophthalmopathy. Study details: The blood sample was taken at first diagnosis, before treatment began.

Authors of the study amplified TCR beta CDR3 regions from RNA transcripts. When the TCR CDR3 underwent first-round RT-PCR, the HTBI primer set was used. Via MiXCR, TCRdb re-called the multiplex PCR reads, giving one row per CDR3 protein. The repertoire holds approximately 420,000 distinct CDR3 sequences, roughly 15% seen once, with roughly 4.8% in the top ten. Graves' hyperthyroidism showing no ophthalmopathy progression within 18 months was considered stable. The CDR3 is made up of 18 amino acids. V was shortened by 0 bases and J by 0 bases, with 15 bases between the two germline ends. Germline CDR1 and CDR2: MNHEY and SVGAGI.

Material: blood. This sequence joins TRBV6-5 and TRBJ1-5; D gene unclear. The source is a young woman with Graves' hyperthyroidism. CDR3 loop: CASSYSRPGEGSNQPQHF. CDR3 DNA sequence: TGTGCCAGCAGTTACTCGAGGCCCGGCGAGGGTAGCAATCAGCCCCAGCATTTT.